The clone carrying this T cell receptor beta chain was found many times. Its antigen is not identified. The V and J ends lost 0 bases and 6 bases respectively, with 9 bases between them. CDR1 SGHDN and CDR2 FVKESK come from the germline V gene. The length of the CDR3 is 14 residues. TCR beta VDJ and CDR3 were profiled, and genomic DNA was the template. TCRdb re-analysed the reads in MiXCR, keeping a single row per CDR3 protein. The sample lists about 210,000 distinct CDR3 sequences, 34% occurring once. The data were obtained in a study of CD8+CD57+ T cells in acquired aplastic anemia. Study-wide context: When averaged, DNA from sorted CD4+ and CD8+ cells came to approximately 3 ug. Mean read depth for CD4+ cells from healthy donors was 9.5 million to 13 million.

Overall study findings and caveats: Patients shared around 30 CD8+ CDR3 sequences with controls. Researchers reported that CD8+ Simpson's diversity was not significantly different in patients versus controls.

The sequence was obtained from a human donor in good health, serving as a control. The chain uses TRBV14 and TRBJ2-4; D gene ambiguous. The sample consisted of sorted CD4+, CD8+, or CD8+CD57+ T cells (not recorded which) from PBMCs. This chain's CDR3 is CASSQDLSGNIQYF. CDR3 bases: TGTGCCAGCAGCCAAGATCTGTCTGGAAACATTCAGTACTTC.